Shown below are 21 T cell receptor beta chains from a single sample sequenced in a study of T cell responses to AZD1222 COVID-19 vaccine. Only in-frame clones appear in the TCRdb table, and some are missing; sequencing was by immunoSEQ multiplex PCR. Found here are 140,000 or so clones, 80% to 95% of them singletons; the top ten hold under 4.5%. Here the sequenced sample was peripheral blood, taken 28 days after the second AZD1222 dose. The receptors were gathered from an adult who received the AZD1222 COVID-19 vaccine.

The CDR3 coding sequence is TGTGCCAGCAGCTCCAGTCCAGGTCAGAGCGCAGATACGCAGTATTTT. It translates to CASSSSPGQSADTQYF. The J gene is TRBJ2-3, the V gene TRBV4-2; D gene uncertain. V lost 5 bases, J lost 4 bases, and 19 bases lay in between. CDR1 LGHNA and CDR2 YNFKEQ come from the germline V gene. This CDR3 region has 16 residues.

This chain connects TRBV5-8 to TRBJ1-2; TRBD1 is a possible D gene (5 bases). V dropped 4 bases and J dropped 4 bases, with 11 bases sitting between them. Germline V gene sequence: CDR1 SGHTS, CDR2 YDEGEE. The CDR3 is made up of 13 amino acids. Here the CDR3 reads CASSMGGGYGYTF. CDR3 DNA sequence: TGTGCCAGCAGCATGGGGGGAGGCTATGGCTACACCTTC.

The sample holds one count of this clone. This chain links TRBV5-6 with TRBJ2-5, with 8 bases lining up with TRBD2. Germline loops: CDR1 SGHDT, CDR2 YYEEEE. The CDR3 contains 14 residues. Trimming took 2 bases from V and 5 from J; bases not matched to a gene: 5. CDR3 in DNA: TGTGCCAGCAGCTTTGGGGCTAGCGGGGAGACCCAGTACTTC. This codes for CASSFGASGETQYF.

This chain uses TRBV7-2 with TRBJ1-4; TRBD1 matches 8 bases. Trimming took 5 bases from V and 7 from J; bases not matched to a gene: 6. The CDR3 totals 14 residues. The germline CDR1 and CDR2 sequences are SGHTA and FQGNSA. The CDR3: CASSRDRSSEKLFF. As DNA, the CDR3 is TGTGCCAGCAGCCGGGACAGGAGCAGTGAAAAACTGTTTTTT.

The chain couples TRBV13 to TRBJ1-1; D gene uncertain. The germline CDR1 and CDR2 sequences are PRHDT and FYEKMQ (reference sequence). V lost 4 bases to trimming and J lost 6 bases, with 18 bases between them. The CDR3 has 15 residues. DNA of the CDR3: TGTGCCAGCAGCTCCTCGGCGGGAAGGGCCGCTGAAGCTTTCTTT. As protein: CASSSSAGRAAEAFF. Using reference TRBV13 and TRBJ1-1 for the parts outside the CDR3, the full variable domain is AAGVIQSPRHLIKEKRETATLKCYPIPRHDTVYWYQQGPGQDPQFLISFYEKMQSDKGSIPDRFSAQQFSDYHSELNMSSLELGDSALYFCASSSSAGRAAEAFFGQGTRLTVV.

This clone was detected only once. The chain links TRBV14 to TRBJ2-1, with 7 bases matching TRBD2. The CDR3 is made up of 15 amino acids. Germline-derived CDR1 and CDR2 are SGHDN and FVKESK. With V trimmed by 4 bases and J by 1 base, 4 bases remained unmatched. The CDR3 region is CASSRLAESYNEQFF. Written as DNA, the CDR3 is TGTGCCAGCAGCCGGCTAGCGGAGTCCTACAATGAGCAGTTCTTC.

The chain carries TRBV9 and TRBJ1-5, with 9 nucleotides matching TRBD1. In germline, CDR1 is SGDLS, CDR2 YYNGEE. Unmatched junction bases numbered 2, after V lost 3 bases and J lost 1 base. CDR3 length: 15 residues. The CDR3 loop reads CASSAGTGSNQPQHF. CDR3 DNA: TGTGCCAGCAGCGCCGGGACAGGGAGCAATCAGCCCCAGCATTTT.

This clone is a singleton in its sample. This chain's CDR3 is CASSPGRGDNEQFF. The DNA for the CDR3 is TGTGCCAGCAGTCCGGGACGGGGAGACAATGAGCAGTTCTTC. The gene calls are TRBV2 and TRBJ2-1; D may correspond to TRBD1 or TRBD2 (5 bases each). This CDR3 region has 14 residues. Germline V gene data show CDR1 as SNHLY and CDR2 as FYNNEI. V lost 5 bases to trimming and J lost 5 bases, with 13 bases between them. The variable domain in full, with the rest retrieved from reference TRBV2 and TRBJ2-1, is EPEVTQTPSHQVTQMGQEVILRCVPISNHLYFYWYRQILGQKVEFLVSFYNNEISEKSEIFDDQFSVERPDGSNFTLKIRSTKLEDSAMYFCASSPGRGDNEQFFGPGTRLTVL.

This clone showed up just a few times. The chain combines TRBV5-1 with TRBJ2-1; 11 positions match TRBD1. J was trimmed by 2 bases and V by 4 bases; bases with no gene match: 8. The length of the CDR3 is 17 residues. Germline values: CDR1 SGHRS, CDR2 YFSETQ. The CDR3, as DNA: TGCGCCAGCAGCCCTGGACAGGGGGCTACCCCCTACAATGAGCAGTTCTTC. This translates into CASSPGQGATPYNEQFF.

The genes are TRBV9 and TRBJ2-2; D is ambiguous. Germline V CDR1 and CDR2: SGDLS, YYNGEE. Between the trimmed V and J ends, which lost 3 bases and 1 base, there was a span of 10 bases. The CDR3 is 15 residues long. CDR3 loop: CASSGTVMNTGELFF. The CDR3 nucleotides read TGTGCCAGCAGCGGTACAGTTATGAACACCGGGGAGCTGTTTTTT.

V gene TRBV7-2 combines with J gene TRBJ1-6; D is ambiguous. With 5 bases removed from V and 6 bases from J, the gap between germline ends came to 17 bases. CDR1 is SGHTA, CDR2 FQGNSA, per germline. The CDR3 covers 16 residues. This chain's CDR3 is CASSHVPQRGNSPLHF. CDR3 nucleotide sequence: TGTGCCAGCAGCCATGTTCCTCAACGGGGTAATTCACCCCTCCACTTT.

V usage is TRBV2 and J usage is TRBJ1-3; D uncertain. The V gene's germline CDR1 is SNHLY and CDR2 FYNNEI. The CDR3 covers 15 residues. This chain's CDR3 is CATQPGGLSGNTIYF. CDR3 nucleotide sequence: TGTGCTACCCAACCCGGCGGACTCTCTGGAAACACCATATATTTT.

The J gene is TRBJ1-2, the V gene TRBV28; the match to TRBD1 covers 7 bases. In germline, CDR1 is MDHEN, CDR2 SYDVKM. The junction had 12 bases not matched to a gene; V was cut back by 6 bases and J by 8 bases. There are 14 residues in the CDR3. The CDR3 bases are TGTGCCAGCAGCCCTGCCCTAGGGGGCTGGGGCTACACCTTC. Translated: CASSPALGGWGYTF.

The V gene is TRBV24-1, the J gene TRBJ1-5; TRBD1 is a possible D gene (6 bases). In germline, CDR1 is KGHDR, CDR2 SFDVKD. The germline V and J ends were trimmed by 3 bases and 1 base, with 24 bases remaining between them. The length of the CDR3 is 20 residues. CDR3 coding DNA: TGTGCCACCAGTGATAGCCACCCCAGGGGAACGTCGTCAAGCAATCAGCCCCAGCATTTT. Translating gives CATSDSHPRGTSSSNQPQHF.

The chain has TRBV5-1 and TRBJ2-5, with a weak D call TRBD2 (5 bases). CDR1 and CDR2 (germline): SGHRS, YFSETQ. The CDR3 loop spans 14 amino acids. Trimming pared 6 bases from V and 2 bases from J, leaving 14 bases between. The CDR3 DNA follows: TGCGCCAGCACCGAGCGGCACTTACAAGAGACCCAGTACTTC. It specifies CASTERHLQETQYF.

The chain couples TRBV10-3 to TRBJ2-2; 9 bases fit TRBD1. Germline V gene lookup returns CDR1 ENHRY and CDR2 SYGVKD. The V and J ends lost 6 bases and 5 bases, in that order; junction bases with no gene match: 7. The length of the CDR3 is 15 residues. DNA for the CDR3: TGTGCCATCAGACGGGACAGGGAACGAACCGGGGAGCTGTTTTTT. Its translation is CAIRRDRERTGELFF.

The CDR3, as DNA: TGTGCCAGTAGAAGCGGGAGTTCCTACAATGAGCAGTTCTTC. This sequence encodes CASRSGSSYNEQFF. The chain combines TRBV19 with TRBJ2-1; TRBD2 agrees at 8 bases. Germline V gene lookup returns CDR1 LNHDA and CDR2 SQIVND (reference sequence). This CDR3 spans 14 amino acids. With 6 bases clipped from V and 1 base from J, the junction kept 2 bases outside the gene matches.

The chain joins TRBV19 to TRBJ2-2; D may match TRBD1 or TRBD2 (5 bases each). Germline values: CDR1 LNHDA, CDR2 SQIVND (reference sequence). The CDR3 sequence is 14 residues long. The V end lost 10 bases, the J end lost 0 bases, and 12 bases lay between the germline ends. In nucleotides, the CDR3 is TGTGCCACCGGGTGGGGGTCGAACACCGGGGAGCTGTTTTTT. It translates to CATGWGSNTGELFF.

The J gene is TRBJ1-1, the V gene TRBV24-1; 10 bases map to TRBD1. The CDR3 is 13 residues long. Germline CDR1 reads KGHDR; CDR2 reads SFDVKD. V shed 9 bases and J 6 bases; nucleotides not matched to a gene: 6. For the CDR3, the DNA is TGTGCCACCGCGGGACAGGGGATTGCTGAAGCTTTCTTT. Its protein product is CATAGQGIAEAFF.

The gene calls are TRBV14 and TRBJ2-3; 8 nucleotides line up with TRBD2. The V segment lost 0 bases and the J segment 6 bases; nucleotides outside the gene matches: 8. CDR1 and CDR2 from the germline V gene are SGHDN and FVKESK. The CDR3 runs to 16 residues. CDR3: CASSQDSGTPRDTQYF. CDR3 sequence (DNA): TGTGCCAGCAGCCAAGATAGCGGGACCCCTCGGGATACGCAGTATTTT. Complete variable domain (other parts from reference TRBV14 and TRBJ2-3): EAGVTQFPSHSVIEKGQTVTLRCDPISGHDNLYWYRRVMGKEIKFLLHFVKESKQDESGMPNNRFLAERTGGTYSTLKVQPAELEDSGVYFCASSQDSGTPRDTQYFGPGTRLTVL.

This clone was seen only once. The chain carries TRBV4-1 and TRBJ1-1; no definite D call. This CDR3 has 13 residues. The germline CDR1 and CDR2 sequences are MGHRA and YSYEKL. Trimming removed 3 bases from V and 7 bases from J, with 12 bases in between. CDR3 in DNA: TGCGCCAGCAGCCATAGGGCAGGTGGTGAAGCTTTCTTT. The encoded protein is CASSHRAGGEAFF.